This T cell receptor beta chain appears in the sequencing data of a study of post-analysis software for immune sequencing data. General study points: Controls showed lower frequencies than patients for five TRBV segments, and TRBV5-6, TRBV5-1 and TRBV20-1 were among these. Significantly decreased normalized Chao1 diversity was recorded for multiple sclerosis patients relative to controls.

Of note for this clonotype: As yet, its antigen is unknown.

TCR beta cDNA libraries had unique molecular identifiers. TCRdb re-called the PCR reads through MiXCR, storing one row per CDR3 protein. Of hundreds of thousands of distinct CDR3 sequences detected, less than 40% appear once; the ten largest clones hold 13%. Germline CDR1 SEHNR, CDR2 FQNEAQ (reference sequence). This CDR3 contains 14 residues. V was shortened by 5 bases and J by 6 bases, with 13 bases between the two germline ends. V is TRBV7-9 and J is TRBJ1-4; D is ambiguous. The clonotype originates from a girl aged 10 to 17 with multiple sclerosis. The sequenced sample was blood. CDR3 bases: TGTGCCAGCAGCCCCTTTGAAGGGCATGAAAAACTGTTTTTT. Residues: CASSPFEGHEKLFF.